These T cell receptor beta chains were read from a single sample in a study of T cells after yellow fever vaccination. TCRdb ran MiXCR on the 5' RACE reads and lists one entry per CDR3 protein. The sample carries around 530,000 distinct CDR3 sequences, 17% recorded once. The material sequenced was PBMCs, taken around 5 days after the first yellow fever vaccination. These receptors came from a man younger than 35 who received the YFV17D yellow fever vaccine. The CDR3 runs from the conserved cysteine through the conserved F or W. D genes are given only for firm matches. Clone sizes are given selectively: once, few, many, or a class where the clone is expanded.

TRBV12-3/TRBV12-4	TRBJ2-2	.	.	CASSLLGGGSAGELFF	TGTGCCAGCAGTTTACTAGGTGGGGGGAGCGCCGGGGAGCTGTTTTTT
TRBV15	TRBJ1-6	few	.	CATSRLQYNSPLHF	TGTGCCACCAGCAGACTACAATATAATTCACCCCTCCACTTT
TRBV7-3	TRBJ1-1	.	.	CASSLFSGNEAFF	TGTGCCAGCAGCTTATTTTCGGGGAACGAAGCTTTCTTT
TRBV7-2	TRBJ2-3	.	TRBD2	CASSLGAGPSTDTQYF	TGTGCCAGCAGCTTAGGAGCGGGACCGAGCACAGATACGCAGTATTTT
TRBV7-3	TRBJ2-3	.	TRBD2	CASSPGGEVTDTQYF	TGTGCCAGCAGCCCCGGGGGGGAGGTCACAGATACGCAGTATTTT
TRBV5-1	TRBJ2-7	.	.	CASSDRTGPSYEQYF	TGCGCCAGCTCGGATCGTACAGGGCCCTCCTACGAGCAGTACTTC
TRBV7-3	TRBJ2-3	.	.	CASSLTGGYGTTQYF	TGTGCCAGCAGCTTAACTGGAGGGTACGGGACTACGCAGTATTTT
TRBV20-1	TRBJ1-5	many	TRBD1	CSARDPTGPKPQHF	TGCAGTGCTAGAGATCCGACAGGGCCCAAGCCCCAGCATTTT
TRBV4-1	TRBJ1-2	few	.	CASSQDRGTGYNYGYTF	TGCGCCAGCAGCCAAGATAGAGGAACAGGGTATAACTATGGCTACACCTTC
TRBV6-1	TRBJ2-1	many	TRBD1	CASSGQGSSYNEQFF	TGTGCCAGCAGCGGACAGGGAAGCTCCTACAATGAGCAGTTCTTC
TRBV5-1	TRBJ2-1	many	.	CASSFSYNEQFF	TGCGCCAGCAGCTTTTCCTACAATGAGCAGTTCTTC
TRBV4-1	TRBJ2-2	few	.	CASSPLGDTGELFF	TGCGCCAGCAGCCCGCTTGGCGACACCGGGGAGCTGTTTTTT
TRBV12-3/TRBV12-4	TRBJ2-3	.	.	CASRQGTSTDTQYF	TGTGCCAGCAGGCAGGGAACTAGCACAGATACGCAGTATTTT
TRBV5-1	TRBJ2-1	few	TRBD1	CASHNDRASNEQFF	TGCGCCAGCCACAACGACAGGGCCTCGAATGAGCAGTTCTTC
TRBV7-2	TRBJ1-1	.	.	CASSSRVLNTEAFF	TGTGCCAGCAGCTCTAGAGTTCTGAACACTGAAGCTTTCTTT
TRBV12-3/TRBV12-4	TRBJ2-3	few	TRBD1	CASSFDRGDTDTQYF	TGTGCCAGCAGTTTCGACAGGGGAGACACAGATACGCAGTATTTT
TRBV20-1	TRBJ2-1	.	.	CSAGGGASYNEQFF	TGCAGTGCTGGGGGGGGGGCCTCCTACAATGAGCAGTTCTTC
TRBV4-2	TRBJ2-3	.	TRBD2	CASSLLAEWADTQYF	TGTGCCAGCAGCCTGCTAGCGGAATGGGCAGATACGCAGTATTTT
TRBV12-3/TRBV12-4	TRBJ1-3	few	.	CASSLWYSGNTIYF	TGTGCCAGCAGTTTATGGTACTCTGGAAACACCATATATTTT
TRBV5-6	TRBJ1-4	few	.	CASSLDLHGGSEKLFF	TGTGCCAGCAGCCTAGACCTACATGGTGGGAGTGAAAAACTGTTTTTT
TRBV6-6	TRBJ2-6	.	.	CAASGTRF	TGTGCTGCCTCGGGCACCAGGTTC
TRBV12-3/TRBV12-4	TRBJ2-6	.	.	CASSFWQALDVSGANVLTF	TGTGCCAGCAGTTTTTGGCAGGCCCTAGACGTCTCTGGGGCCAACGTCCTGACTTTC
TRBV7-2	TRBJ2-7	few	.	CASSSWPASDYEQYF	TGTGCCAGCAGCTCCTGGCCGGCTTCGGATTACGAGCAGTACTTC
TRBV4-3	TRBJ1-3	many	TRBD1	CASSQALPGQTSGNTIYF	TGCGCCAGCAGCCAAGCCCTCCCGGGACAGACCTCTGGAAACACCATATATTTT
TRBV4-3	TRBJ1-2	.	.	CASSQEPGTNYGYTF	TGCGCCAGCAGCCAAGAGCCAGGGACAAACTATGGCTACACCTTC
TRBV4-1	TRBJ1-2	.	.	CASSRAAGYNYGYTF	TGCGCCAGCAGCCGAGCCGCGGGGTACAACTATGGCTACACCTTC
TRBV6-1	TRBJ1-3	.	.	CASSENGGLNSGNTIYF	TGTGCCAGCAGTGAAAACGGAGGGCTTAACTCTGGAAACACCATATATTTT
TRBV11-2	TRBJ2-5	few	.	CASSGQDPGAKLAQETQYF	TGTGCCAGCAGCGGACAAGATCCGGGGGCCAAACTTGCCCAAGAGACCCAGTACTTC
TRBV7-9	TRBJ2-5	many	.	CASSLEIQETQYF	TGTGCCAGCAGCTTAGAGATCCAAGAGACCCAGTACTTC
TRBV20-1	TRBJ2-1	few	.	CSAREGGKQGNYNEQFF	TGCAGTGCTAGAGAAGGGGGGAAACAGGGGAACTACAATGAGCAGTTCTTC
TRBV4-3	TRBJ2-5	.	.	CASSPAPVTQETQYF	TGCGCCAGCAGCCCAGCCCCGGTAACCCAAGAGACCCAGTACTTC
TRBV2	TRBJ2-4	.	.	CASREQGSGIQYF	TGTGCCAGCAGAGAACAAGGATCCGGCATTCAGTACTTC
TRBV6-2/TRBV6-3	TRBJ1-2	few	.	CASSYSGINYGYTF	TGTGCCAGCAGTTACTCGGGGATCAACTATGGCTACACCTTC
TRBV28	TRBJ1-3	many	.	CASSAVGGNTIYF	TGTGCCAGCAGTGCGGTAGGGGGAAACACCATATATTTT
TRBV7-9	TRBJ2-1	.	.	CASSLSFDEQFF	TGTGCCAGCAGCCTCTCATTCGATGAGCAGTTCTTC
TRBV4-3	TRBJ2-2	many	.	CASSQGRETGELFF	TGCGCCAGCAGCCAAGGACGAGAAACCGGGGAGCTGTTTTTT
TRBV27	TRBJ2-2	.	TRBD1	CASKRDRGLGGELFF	TGTGCCAGCAAAAGGGACAGGGGGCTTGGCGGGGAGCTGTTTTTT
TRBV11-2	TRBJ1-6	.	.	CASSLTGDYNSPLHF	TGTGCCAGCAGCTTGACGGGAGACTATAATTCACCCCTCCACTTT
TRBV3-1	TRBJ2-3	many	.	CASSLRGPDTQYF	TGTGCCAGCAGCCTGAGAGGGCCGGATACGCAGTATTTT
TRBV6-2/TRBV6-3	TRBJ1-1	few	TRBD1	CASSKWDRNTEAFF	TGTGCCAGCAGCAAGTGGGACAGGAACACTGAAGCTTTCTTT
TRBV20-1	TRBJ2-1	.	.	CSTLESSYNEQFF	TGCAGCACCTTGGAAAGCTCCTACAATGAGCAGTTCTTC
TRBV4-3	TRBJ1-1	.	.	CASSHYGSGANTEAFF	TGCGCCAGCAGCCATTATGGCAGCGGGGCAAACACTGAAGCTTTCTTT
TRBV5-1	TRBJ1-1	.	TRBD1	CASGKEGARTEAFF	TGCGCCAGCGGTAAGGAGGGGGCGAGGACTGAAGCTTTCTTT
TRBV13	TRBJ2-5	.	.	CASSLLGGREIRETQYF	TGTGCCAGCAGCTTACTGGGGGGGCGAGAAATTAGAGAGACCCAGTACTTC
TRBV4-1	TRBJ1-2	.	.	CASSQDLAGLNGYTF	TGCGCCAGCAGCCAAGATCTCGCAGGGCTCAATGGCTACACCTTC
TRBV12-3/TRBV12-4	TRBJ1-5	few	.	CASSLAENSNQPQHF	TGTGCCAGCAGTTTAGCGGAAAATAGCAATCAGCCCCAGCATTTT
TRBV4-1	TRBJ1-3	.	TRBD1	CASSQLQGIAGNTIYF	TGCGCCAGCAGCCAACTACAGGGGATCGCTGGAAACACCATATATTTT
TRBV5-8	TRBJ2-3	.	.	CASSLMGLFEQYF	TGTGCCAGCAGCTTAATGGGACTCTTCGAGCAGTATTTT
TRBV7-2	TRBJ2-1	.	TRBD2	CASSFGGRGEQFF	TGTGCCAGCAGCTTCGGGGGGAGGGGTGAGCAGTTCTTC
TRBV12-3/TRBV12-4	TRBJ1-5	.	TRBD1	CASSLVSGGGNQPQHF	TGTGCCAGCAGTTTGGTCTCAGGGGGCGGCAATCAGCCCCAGCATTTT
TRBV5-1	TRBJ1-6	few	.	CASSALTTGSGSPLHF	TGCGCCAGCAGCGCCCTTACAACAGGGTCTGGTTCACCCCTCCACTTT
TRBV24-1	TRBJ2-3	.	.	CATAGGTDTQYF	TGTGCCACCGCAGGGGGCACAGATACGCAGTATTTT
TRBV24-1	TRBJ1-6	few	.	CATNTPGTDVSPLHF	TGTGCCACCAACACACCGGGAACAGATGTTTCACCCCTCCACTTT
TRBV7-3	TRBJ2-1	.	TRBD2	CASSLSSGVHNEQFF	TGTGCCAGCAGCTTAAGTAGCGGGGTCCACAATGAGCAGTTCTTC
TRBV6-1	TRBJ1-5	few	.	CASSGRVGGNQPQHF	TGTGCCAGCAGTGGCAGGGTAGGGGGCAATCAGCCCCAGCATTTT
TRBV7-2	TRBJ2-4	few	TRBD1	CASSRVTGGSQYF	TGTGCCAGCAGCAGAGTTACAGGGGGAAGTCAGTACTTC
TRBV7-9	TRBJ2-5	many	.	CASSLSPRGETQYF	TGTGCCAGCAGCTTATCGCCCAGGGGTGAGACCCAGTACTTC
TRBV6-2/TRBV6-3	TRBJ2-7	.	.	CASRRSPLLGNEQYF	TGTGCCAGCAGACGATCCCCCCTATTAGGGAACGAGCAGTACTTC